This T cell receptor beta chain is drawn from a study of metastatic and nonmetastatic thyroid tumors. With respect to this clone: A junction boundary mismatches the germline segment, possibly from a read error.

The CDR3 loop spans 13 amino acids. Germline values: CDR1 MNHNS, CDR2 SASEGT. Per the authors' pipeline: For papillary thyroid cancer, a distant-metastasis classifier was constructed from CDR3 differences observed across clinicopathological groups. TCRdb re-analyzed the PCR reads using MiXCR. These V and J calls derive from TCRdb rather than the authors' analysis. Of approximately 79,000 clones listed, 8% to 9.5% are singletons. Thyroid surgery was preceded by no treatment in any patient. V and J are TRBV6-1 and TRBJ2-3, with unresolved D. The sequence came from a female donor with papillary thyroid cancer or a benign thyroid nodule (not recorded which). Some clones in this sample may be carry-over from other donors' samples. Material: blood. The CDR3 sequence is CASTSVSTDAQYF. The DNA of the CDR3 is TGTGCCTCTACATCGGTTAGCACAGATGCGCAGTATTTT.